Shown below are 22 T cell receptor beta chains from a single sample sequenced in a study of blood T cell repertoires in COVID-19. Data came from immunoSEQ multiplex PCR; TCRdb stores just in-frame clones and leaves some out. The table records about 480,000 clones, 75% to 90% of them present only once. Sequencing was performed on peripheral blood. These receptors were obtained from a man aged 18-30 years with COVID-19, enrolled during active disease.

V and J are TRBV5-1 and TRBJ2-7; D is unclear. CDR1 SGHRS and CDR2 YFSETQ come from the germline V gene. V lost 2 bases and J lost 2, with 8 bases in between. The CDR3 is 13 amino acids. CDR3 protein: CASSFQFAYEQYF. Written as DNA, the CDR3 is TGCGCCAGCAGCTTCCAGTTCGCCTACGAGCAGTACTTC.

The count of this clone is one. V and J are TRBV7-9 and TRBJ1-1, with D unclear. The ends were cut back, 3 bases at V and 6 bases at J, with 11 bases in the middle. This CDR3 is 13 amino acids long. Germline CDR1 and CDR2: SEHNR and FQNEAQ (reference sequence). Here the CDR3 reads CASSFAVKAEAFF. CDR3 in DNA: TGTGCCAGCAGCTTTGCGGTTAAGGCTGAAGCTTTCTTT.

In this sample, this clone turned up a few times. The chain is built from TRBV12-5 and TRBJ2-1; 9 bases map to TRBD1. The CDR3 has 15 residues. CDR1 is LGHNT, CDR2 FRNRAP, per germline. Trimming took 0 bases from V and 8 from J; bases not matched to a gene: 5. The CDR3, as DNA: TGTGCTAGTGGTTTGGTACTGACAGGGGGGGATGAGCAGTTCTTC. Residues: CASGLVLTGGDEQFF.

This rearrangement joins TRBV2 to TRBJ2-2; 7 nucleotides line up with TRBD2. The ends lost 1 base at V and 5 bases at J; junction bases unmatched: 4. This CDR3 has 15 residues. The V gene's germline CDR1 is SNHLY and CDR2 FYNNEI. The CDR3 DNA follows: TGTGCCAGCAGTGAAGAGGTGGGGGGGACCGGGGAGCTGTTTTTT. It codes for CASSEEVGGTGELFF.

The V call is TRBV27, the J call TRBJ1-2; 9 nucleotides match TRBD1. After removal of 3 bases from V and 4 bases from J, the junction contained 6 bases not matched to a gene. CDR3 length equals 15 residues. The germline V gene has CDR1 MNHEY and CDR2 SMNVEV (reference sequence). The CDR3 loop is CASSFPDRGAYGYTF. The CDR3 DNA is TGTGCCAGCAGTTTCCCGGACAGGGGAGCCTATGGCTACACCTTC.

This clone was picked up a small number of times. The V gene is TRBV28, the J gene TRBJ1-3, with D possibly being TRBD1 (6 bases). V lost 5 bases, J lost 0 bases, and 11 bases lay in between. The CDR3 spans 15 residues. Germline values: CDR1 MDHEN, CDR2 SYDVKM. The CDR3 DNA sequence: TGTGCCAGCAGTGCGGACAGAGACTCTGGAAACACCATATATTTT. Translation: CASSADRDSGNTIYF. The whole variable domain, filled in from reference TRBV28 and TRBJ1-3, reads DVKVTQSSRYLVKRTGEKVFLECVQDMDHENMFWYRQDPGLGLRLIYFSYDVKMKEKGDIPEGYSVSREKKERFSLILESASTNQTSMYLCASSADRDSGNTIYFGEGSWLTVV.

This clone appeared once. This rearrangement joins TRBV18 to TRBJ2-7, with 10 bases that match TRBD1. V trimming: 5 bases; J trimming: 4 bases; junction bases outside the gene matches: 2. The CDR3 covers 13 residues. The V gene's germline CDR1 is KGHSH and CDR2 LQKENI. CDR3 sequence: CASSGDRGYEQYF. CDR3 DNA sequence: TGTGCCAGCTCAGGGGACAGGGGTTACGAGCAGTACTTC.

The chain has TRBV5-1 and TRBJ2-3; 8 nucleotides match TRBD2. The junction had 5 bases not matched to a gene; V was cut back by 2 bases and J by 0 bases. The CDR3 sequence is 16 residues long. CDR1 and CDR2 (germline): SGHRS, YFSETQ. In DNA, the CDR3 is TGCGCCAGCAGCTTTACTAGCGGATCTAGCACAGATACGCAGTATTTT. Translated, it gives CASSFTSGSSTDTQYF.

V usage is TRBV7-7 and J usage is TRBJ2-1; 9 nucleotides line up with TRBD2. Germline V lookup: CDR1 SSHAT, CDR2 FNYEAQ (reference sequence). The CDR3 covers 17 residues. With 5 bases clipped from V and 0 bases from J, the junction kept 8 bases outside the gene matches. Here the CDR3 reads CASSPRLAESSYNEQFF. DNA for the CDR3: TGTGCCAGCAGCCCCCGACTAGCGGAGAGCTCCTACAATGAGCAGTTCTTC.

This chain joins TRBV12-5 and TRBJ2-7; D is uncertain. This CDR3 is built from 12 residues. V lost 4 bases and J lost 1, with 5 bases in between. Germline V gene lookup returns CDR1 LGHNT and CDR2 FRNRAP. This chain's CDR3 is CASGSTSYEQYF. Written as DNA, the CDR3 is TGTGCTAGTGGTTCGACATCCTACGAGCAGTACTTC.

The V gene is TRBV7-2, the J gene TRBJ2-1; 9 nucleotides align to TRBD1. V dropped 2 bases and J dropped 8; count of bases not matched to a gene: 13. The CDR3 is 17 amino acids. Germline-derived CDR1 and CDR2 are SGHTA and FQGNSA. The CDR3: CASSLRGGWTGADEQFF. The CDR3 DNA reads TGTGCCAGCAGCTTAAGGGGAGGTTGGACAGGGGCCGATGAGCAGTTCTTC.

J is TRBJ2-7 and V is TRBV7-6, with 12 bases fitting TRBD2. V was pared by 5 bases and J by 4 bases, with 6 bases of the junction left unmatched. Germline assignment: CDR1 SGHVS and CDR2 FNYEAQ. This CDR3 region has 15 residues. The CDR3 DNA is TGTGCCAGCAGCACCGGACTAGCGGGGACATACGAGCAGTACTTC. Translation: CASSTGLAGTYEQYF.

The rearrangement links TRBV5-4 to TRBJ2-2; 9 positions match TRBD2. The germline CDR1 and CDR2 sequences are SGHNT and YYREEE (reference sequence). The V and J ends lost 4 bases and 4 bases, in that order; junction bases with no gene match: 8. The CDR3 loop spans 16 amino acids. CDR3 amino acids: CASSVISGSPTGELFF. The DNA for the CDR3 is TGTGCCAGCAGCGTAATTAGCGGGAGTCCCACCGGGGAGCTGTTTTTT.

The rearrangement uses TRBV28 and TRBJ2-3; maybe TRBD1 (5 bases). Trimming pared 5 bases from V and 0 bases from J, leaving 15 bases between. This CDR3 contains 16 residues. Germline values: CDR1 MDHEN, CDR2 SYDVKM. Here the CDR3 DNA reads TGTGCCAGCAGTAGGTTGGTGGGGCCTAGCACAGATACGCAGTATTTT. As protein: CASSRLVGPSTDTQYF.

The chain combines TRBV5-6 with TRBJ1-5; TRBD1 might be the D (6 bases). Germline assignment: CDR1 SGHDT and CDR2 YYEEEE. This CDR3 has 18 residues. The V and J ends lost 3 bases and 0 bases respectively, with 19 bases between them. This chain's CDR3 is CASSSPGHAVYSNQPQHF. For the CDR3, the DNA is TGTGCCAGCAGCTCTCCGGGACATGCTGTATATAGCAATCAGCCCCAGCATTTT.

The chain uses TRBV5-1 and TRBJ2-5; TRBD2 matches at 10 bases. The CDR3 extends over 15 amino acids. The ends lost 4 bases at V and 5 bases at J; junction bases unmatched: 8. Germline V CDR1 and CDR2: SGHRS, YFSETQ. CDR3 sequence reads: CASSQGTSGMETQYF. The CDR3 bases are TGCGCCAGCAGCCAAGGAACTAGCGGGATGGAGACCCAGTACTTC.

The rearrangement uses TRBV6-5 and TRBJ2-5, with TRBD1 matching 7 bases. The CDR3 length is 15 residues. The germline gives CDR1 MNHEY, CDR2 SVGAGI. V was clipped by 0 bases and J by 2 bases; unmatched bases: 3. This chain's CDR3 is CASSYSTRGQETQYF. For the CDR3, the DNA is TGTGCCAGCAGTTACTCGACCAGGGGGCAAGAGACCCAGTACTTC.

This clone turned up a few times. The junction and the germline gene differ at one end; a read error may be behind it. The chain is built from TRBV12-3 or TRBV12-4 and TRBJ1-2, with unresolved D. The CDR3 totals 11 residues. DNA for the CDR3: TGTGCCAGCAGTTTAGGCGCGAACTTCAACTTC. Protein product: CASSLGANFNF.

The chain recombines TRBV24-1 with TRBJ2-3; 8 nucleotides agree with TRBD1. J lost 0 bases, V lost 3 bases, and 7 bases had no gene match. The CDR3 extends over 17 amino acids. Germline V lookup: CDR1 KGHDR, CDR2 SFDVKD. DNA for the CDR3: TGTGCCACCAGTGATACAGCCGGGACAGGAAGCACAGATACGCAGTATTTT. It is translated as CATSDTAGTGSTDTQYF.

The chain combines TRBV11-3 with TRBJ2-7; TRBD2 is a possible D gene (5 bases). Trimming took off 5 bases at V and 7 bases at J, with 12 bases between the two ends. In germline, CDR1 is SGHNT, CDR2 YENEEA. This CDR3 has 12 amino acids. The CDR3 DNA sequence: TGTGCCAGCAGCCTCGGGGTGGGGGAGCAGTACTTC. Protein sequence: CASSLGVGEQYF.

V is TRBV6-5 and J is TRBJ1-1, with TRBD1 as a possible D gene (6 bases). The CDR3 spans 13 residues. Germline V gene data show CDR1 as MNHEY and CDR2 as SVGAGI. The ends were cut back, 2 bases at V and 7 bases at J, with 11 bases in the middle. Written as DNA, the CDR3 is TGTGCCAGCAGTTACGGCAGGGGTGTTGAAGCTTTCTTT. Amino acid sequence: CASSYGRGVEAFF.

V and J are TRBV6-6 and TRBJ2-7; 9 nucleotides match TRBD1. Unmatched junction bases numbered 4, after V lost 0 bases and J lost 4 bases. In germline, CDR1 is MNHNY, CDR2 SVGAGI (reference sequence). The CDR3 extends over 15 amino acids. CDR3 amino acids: CASSYSGTGQYEQYF. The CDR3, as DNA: TGTGCCAGCAGTTACTCAGGGACAGGGCAATACGAGCAGTACTTC.